This T cell receptor beta chain derives from a study of OX40 agonist ivuxolimab in advanced cancers. Whole-study context: Ivuxolimab, an agonistic anti-OX40 (CD134) antibody, was given to patients. People who had prior anti-PD-1, anti-PD-L1 or anti-CTLA-4 therapy could take part, and approximately 44% had some.

Trimming took 1 base from V and 2 from J; bases not matched to a gene: 2. Germline values: CDR1 SGHTA, CDR2 FQGTGA. The CDR3 loop spans 15 amino acids. TCRdb's copy holds only in-frame clones and misses some; the assay was immunoSEQ multiplex PCR. This sample has 55,000 to 70,000 clones, with around 82% found just once. The receptor's source is an adult with an advanced solid tumor such as melanoma, head and neck, liver or kidney cancer. The chain carries TRBV7-3 and TRBJ2-1; 7 bases line up with TRBD1. Here the sequenced sample was CD4+ or CD8+ T cells sorted from blood, taken in a trial of the OX40 agonist ivuxolimab. The CDR3 reads CASSLRDSPYNEQFF. In nucleotides, the CDR3 is TGTGCCAGCAGCTTAAGGGACAGTCCCTACAATGAGCAGTTCTTC.